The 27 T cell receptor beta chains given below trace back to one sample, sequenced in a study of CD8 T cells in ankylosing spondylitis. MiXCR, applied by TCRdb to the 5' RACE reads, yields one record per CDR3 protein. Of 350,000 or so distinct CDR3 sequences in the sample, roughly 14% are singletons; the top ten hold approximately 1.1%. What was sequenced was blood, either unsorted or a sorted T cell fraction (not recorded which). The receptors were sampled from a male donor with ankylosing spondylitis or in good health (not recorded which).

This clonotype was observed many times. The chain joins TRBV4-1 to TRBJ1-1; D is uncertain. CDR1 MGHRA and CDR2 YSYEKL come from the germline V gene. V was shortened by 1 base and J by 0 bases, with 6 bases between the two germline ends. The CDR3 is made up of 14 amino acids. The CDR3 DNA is TGCGCCAGCAGCCAAGTCCATATGAACACTGAAGCTTTCTTT. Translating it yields CASSQVHMNTEAFF.

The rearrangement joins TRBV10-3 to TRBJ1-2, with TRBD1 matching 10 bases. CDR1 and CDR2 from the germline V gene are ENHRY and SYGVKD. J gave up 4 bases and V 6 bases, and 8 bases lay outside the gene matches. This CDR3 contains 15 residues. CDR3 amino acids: CAIRRQGAQSYGYTF. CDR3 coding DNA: TGTGCCATCAGGAGACAGGGGGCGCAGAGCTATGGCTACACCTTC.

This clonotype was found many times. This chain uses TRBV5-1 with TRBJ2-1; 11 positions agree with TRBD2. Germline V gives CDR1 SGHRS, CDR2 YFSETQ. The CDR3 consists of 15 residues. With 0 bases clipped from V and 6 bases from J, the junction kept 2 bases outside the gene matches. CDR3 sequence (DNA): TGCGCCAGCAGCTTGGAGGGACTAGCGGCCAATGAGCAGTTCTTC. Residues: CASSLEGLAANEQFF.

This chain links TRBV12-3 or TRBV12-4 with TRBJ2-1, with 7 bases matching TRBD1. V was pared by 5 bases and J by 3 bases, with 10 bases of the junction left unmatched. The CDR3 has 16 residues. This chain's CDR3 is CASSPWDSVLYNEQFF. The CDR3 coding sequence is TGTGCCAGCAGTCCCTGGGACAGCGTCCTCTACAATGAGCAGTTCTTC.

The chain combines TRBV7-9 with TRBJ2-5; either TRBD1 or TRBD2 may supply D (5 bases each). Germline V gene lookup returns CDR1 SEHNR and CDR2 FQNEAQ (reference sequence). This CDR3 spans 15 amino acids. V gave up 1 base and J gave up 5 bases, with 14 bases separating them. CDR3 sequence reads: CASSLGGTQRETQYF. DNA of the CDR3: TGTGCCAGCAGCTTAGGGGGGACGCAGAGGGAGACCCAGTACTTC.

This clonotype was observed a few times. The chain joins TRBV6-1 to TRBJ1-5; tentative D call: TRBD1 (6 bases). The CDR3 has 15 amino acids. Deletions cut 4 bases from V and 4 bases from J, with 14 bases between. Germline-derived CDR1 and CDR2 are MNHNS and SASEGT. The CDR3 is CASSASGQINQPQHF. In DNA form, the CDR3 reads TGTGCCAGCAGTGCCTCAGGACAGATAAATCAGCCCCAGCATTTT.

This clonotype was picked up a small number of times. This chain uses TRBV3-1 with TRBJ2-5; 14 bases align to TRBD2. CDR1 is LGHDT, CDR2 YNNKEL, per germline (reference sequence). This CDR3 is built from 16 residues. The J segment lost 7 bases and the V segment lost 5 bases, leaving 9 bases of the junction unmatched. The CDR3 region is CASSYSGLAGVATQYF. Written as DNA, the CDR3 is TGTGCCAGCAGCTATTCGGGACTAGCGGGAGTGGCGACCCAGTACTTC.

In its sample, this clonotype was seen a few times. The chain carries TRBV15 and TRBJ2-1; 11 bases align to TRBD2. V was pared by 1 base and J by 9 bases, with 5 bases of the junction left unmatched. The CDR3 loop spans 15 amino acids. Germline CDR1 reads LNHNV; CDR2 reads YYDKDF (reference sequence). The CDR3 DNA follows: TGTGCCACCAGCAGAGTAGCGGGGGGGCAGGGTGAGCAGTTCTTC. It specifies CATSRVAGGQGEQFF.

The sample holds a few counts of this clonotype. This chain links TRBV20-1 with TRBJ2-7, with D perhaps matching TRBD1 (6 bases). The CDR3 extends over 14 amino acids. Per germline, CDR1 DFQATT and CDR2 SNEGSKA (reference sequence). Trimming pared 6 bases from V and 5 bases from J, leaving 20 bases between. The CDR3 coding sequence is TGCAGTGCGTCCGAGGGGGTAGGTGACGACGAGCAGTACTTC. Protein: CSASEGVGDDEQYF.

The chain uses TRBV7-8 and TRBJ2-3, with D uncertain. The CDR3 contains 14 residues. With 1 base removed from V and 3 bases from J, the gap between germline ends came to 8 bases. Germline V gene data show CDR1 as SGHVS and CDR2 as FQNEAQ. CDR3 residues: CASSLEVQTDTQYF. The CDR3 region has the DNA TGTGCCAGCAGCTTAGAGGTCCAAACAGATACGCAGTATTTT.

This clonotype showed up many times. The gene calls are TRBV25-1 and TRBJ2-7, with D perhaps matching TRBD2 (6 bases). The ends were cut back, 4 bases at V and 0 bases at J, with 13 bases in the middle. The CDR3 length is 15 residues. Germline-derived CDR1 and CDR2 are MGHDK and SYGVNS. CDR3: CASSGGTEFSYEQYF. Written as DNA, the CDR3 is TGTGCCAGCAGTGGCGGGACGGAGTTCTCCTACGAGCAGTACTTC.

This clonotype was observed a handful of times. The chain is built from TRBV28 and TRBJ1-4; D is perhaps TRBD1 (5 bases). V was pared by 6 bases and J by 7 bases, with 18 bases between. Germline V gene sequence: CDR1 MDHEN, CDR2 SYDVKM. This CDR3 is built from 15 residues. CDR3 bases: TGTGCCAGCAGAAGACCCGGGGCAGTAGGTGAAAAACTGTTTTTT. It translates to CASRRPGAVGEKLFF.

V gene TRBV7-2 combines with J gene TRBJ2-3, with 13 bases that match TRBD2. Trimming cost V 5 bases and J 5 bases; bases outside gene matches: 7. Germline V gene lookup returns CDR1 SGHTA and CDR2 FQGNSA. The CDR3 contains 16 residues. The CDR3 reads CASSTGTSGIGDTQYF. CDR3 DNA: TGTGCCAGCAGCACCGGGACTAGCGGGATTGGAGATACGCAGTATTTT.

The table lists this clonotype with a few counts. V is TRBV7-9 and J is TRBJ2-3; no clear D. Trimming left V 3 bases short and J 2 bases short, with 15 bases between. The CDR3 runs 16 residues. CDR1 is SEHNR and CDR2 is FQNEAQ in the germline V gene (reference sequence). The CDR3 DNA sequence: TGTGCCAGCAGCTTTTCAAGGCTTAGCCTCACAGATACGCAGTATTTT. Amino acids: CASSFSRLSLTDTQYF.

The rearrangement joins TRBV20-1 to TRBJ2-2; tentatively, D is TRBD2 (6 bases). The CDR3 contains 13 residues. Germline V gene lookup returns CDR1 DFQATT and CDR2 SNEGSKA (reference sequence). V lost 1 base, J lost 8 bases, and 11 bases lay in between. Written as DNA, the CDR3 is TGCAGTGCTAGAGCGCGGGGTGTAGGGGAGCTGTTTTTT. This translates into CSARARGVGELFF.

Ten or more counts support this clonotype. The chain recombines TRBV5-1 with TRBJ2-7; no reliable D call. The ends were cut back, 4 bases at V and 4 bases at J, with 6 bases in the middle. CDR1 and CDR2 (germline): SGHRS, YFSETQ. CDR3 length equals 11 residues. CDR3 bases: TGCGCCAGCAGCCGTGAATACGAGCAGTACTTC. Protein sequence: CASSREYEQYF.

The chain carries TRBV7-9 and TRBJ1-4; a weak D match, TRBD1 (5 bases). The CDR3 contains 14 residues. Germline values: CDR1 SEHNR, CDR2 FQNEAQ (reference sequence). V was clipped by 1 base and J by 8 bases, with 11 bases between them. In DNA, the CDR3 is TGTGCCAGCAGCTTAGTGGGGCTCGTCGAAAAACTGTTTTTT. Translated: CASSLVGLVEKLFF.

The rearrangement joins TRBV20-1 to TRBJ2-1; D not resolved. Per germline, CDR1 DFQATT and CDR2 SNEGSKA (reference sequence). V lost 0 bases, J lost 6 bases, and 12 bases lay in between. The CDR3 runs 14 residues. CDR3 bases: TGCAGTGCTAGAGATTTTAGCATACGCAATGAGCAGTTCTTC. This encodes CSARDFSIRNEQFF.

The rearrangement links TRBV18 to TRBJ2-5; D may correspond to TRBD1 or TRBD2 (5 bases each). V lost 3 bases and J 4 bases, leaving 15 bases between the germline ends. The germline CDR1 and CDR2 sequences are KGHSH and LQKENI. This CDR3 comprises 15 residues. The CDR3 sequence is CASSPGTESLETQYF. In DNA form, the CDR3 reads TGTGCCAGCTCACCTGGGACGGAAAGCCTAGAGACCCAGTACTTC. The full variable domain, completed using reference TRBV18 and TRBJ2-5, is NAGVMQNPRHLVRRRGQEARLRCSPMKGHSHVYWYRQLPEEGLKFMVYLQKENIIDESGMPKERFSAEFPKEGPSILRIQQVVRGDSAAYFCASSPGTESLETQYFGPGTRLLVL.

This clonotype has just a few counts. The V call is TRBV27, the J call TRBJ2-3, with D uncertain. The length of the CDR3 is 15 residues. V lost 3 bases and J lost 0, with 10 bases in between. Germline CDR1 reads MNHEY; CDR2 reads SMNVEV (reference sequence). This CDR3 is CASSFSVGSTDTQYF. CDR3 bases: TGTGCCAGCAGTTTTTCGGTCGGCAGCACAGATACGCAGTATTTT.

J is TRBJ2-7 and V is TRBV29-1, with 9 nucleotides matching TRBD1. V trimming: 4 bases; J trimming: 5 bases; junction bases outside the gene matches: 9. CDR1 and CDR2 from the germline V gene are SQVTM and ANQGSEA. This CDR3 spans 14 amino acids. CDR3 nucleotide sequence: TGCAGCGTTGCCCGGACAGGGGTTCATGACGAGCAGTACTTC. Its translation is CSVARTGVHDEQYF.

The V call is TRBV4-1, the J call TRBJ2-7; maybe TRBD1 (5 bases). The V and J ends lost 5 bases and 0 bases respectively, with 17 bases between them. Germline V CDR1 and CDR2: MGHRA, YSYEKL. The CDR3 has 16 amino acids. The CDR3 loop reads CASSSPNQGNSYEQYF. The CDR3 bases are TGCGCCAGCAGCTCGCCGAATCAGGGAAACTCCTACGAGCAGTACTTC.

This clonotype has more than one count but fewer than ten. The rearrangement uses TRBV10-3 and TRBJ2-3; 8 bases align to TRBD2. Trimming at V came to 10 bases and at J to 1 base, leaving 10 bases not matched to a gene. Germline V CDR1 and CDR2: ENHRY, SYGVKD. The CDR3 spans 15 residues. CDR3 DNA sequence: TGTGCCACCCGGGGGGGCCTCACTCGCACAGATACGCAGTATTTT. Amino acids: CATRGGLTRTDTQYF.

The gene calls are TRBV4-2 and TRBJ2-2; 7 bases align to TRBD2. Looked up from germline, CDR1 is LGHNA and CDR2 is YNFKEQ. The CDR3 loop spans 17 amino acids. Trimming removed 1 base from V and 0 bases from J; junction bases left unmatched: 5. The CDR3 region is CASSQVLTSPNTGELFF. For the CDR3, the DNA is TGTGCCAGCAGCCAAGTCCTGACTAGCCCGAACACCGGGGAGCTGTTTTTT.

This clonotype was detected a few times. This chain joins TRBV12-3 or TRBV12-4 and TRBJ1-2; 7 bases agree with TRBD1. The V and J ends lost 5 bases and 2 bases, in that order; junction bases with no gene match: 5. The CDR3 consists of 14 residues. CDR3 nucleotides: TGTGCCAGCAGTGGGACAGTGGGGAACTATGGCTACACCTTC. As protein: CASSGTVGNYGYTF.

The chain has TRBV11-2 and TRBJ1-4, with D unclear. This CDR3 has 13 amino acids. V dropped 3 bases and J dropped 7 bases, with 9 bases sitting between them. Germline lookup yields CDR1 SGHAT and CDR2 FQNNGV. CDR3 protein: CASSFSGSEKLFF. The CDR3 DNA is TGTGCCAGCAGCTTTAGCGGTAGTGAAAAACTGTTTTTT.

The CDR3 here is CASSQATKGTDTQYF. The CDR3 DNA follows: TGTGCCAGCAGCCAAGCGACTAAGGGCACAGATACGCAGTATTTT. The chain couples TRBV3-1 to TRBJ2-3, with a tentative D call TRBD2 (5 bases). V lost 1 base and J 1 base, leaving 9 bases between the germline ends. Germline loops: CDR1 LGHDT, CDR2 YNNKEL (reference sequence). This CDR3 is 15 amino acids long.